The 24 T cell receptor beta chains below were found in one sample sequenced in a study of graft-versus-host responses after intestinal transplantation. Produced via immunoSEQ multiplex PCR; TCRdb's table is partial and in-frame only. The sample shows fewer than 30,000 clones, roughly 93% of them seen only once. The sequencing here drew on PBMCs, taken about 62 days after intestinal transplant. These receptors were obtained from a human patient who received an intestinal transplant, so some T cells may come from the graft donor.

The chain has TRBV11-3 and TRBJ2-3; D is unresolved. Germline V lookup: CDR1 SGHNT, CDR2 YENEEA. The CDR3 contains 13 residues. With 5 bases removed from V and 2 bases from J, the gap between germline ends came to 8 bases. The CDR3 region has the DNA TGTGCCAGCAGCCACGGGCCCACAGATACGCAGTATTTT. Protein product: CASSHGPTDTQYF.

Comments on this clone: An end of the junction does not agree with germline; a read error may underlie this. This chain uses TRBV10-2 with TRBJ2-3, with D unclear. Per the germline V gene, CDR1 is WSHSY and CDR2 is SAAADI. CDR3 length equals 13 residues. As DNA, the CDR3 is TGCGCCAGCATTGAGAAGCAATTAGATACGCAGTATTTT. This codes for CASIEKQLDTQYF.

This sequence joins TRBV27 and TRBJ1-1; the D gene is possibly TRBD1 (6 bases). There are 14 residues in the CDR3. V gave up 0 bases and J gave up 7 bases, with 12 bases separating them. Germline V gene data show CDR1 as MNHEY and CDR2 as SMNVEV (reference sequence). The CDR3 sequence: CASSLSGTGFEAFF. CDR3 DNA: TGTGCCAGCAGTTTATCTGGCACAGGGTTTGAAGCTTTCTTT.

The genes are TRBV27 and TRBJ2-3; D unclear. The CDR3 is made up of 15 amino acids. V lost 2 bases to trimming and J lost 2 bases, with 11 bases between them. The germline V gene encodes CDR1 MNHEY and CDR2 SMNVEV (reference sequence). The CDR3 is CASSLGPLTTDTQYF. In DNA form, the CDR3 reads TGTGCCAGCAGTTTAGGTCCTTTGACCACAGATACGCAGTATTTT.

The gene calls are TRBV2 and TRBJ2-7, with a weak D call TRBD2 (6 bases). From germline, CDR1 is SNHLY and CDR2 FYNNEI. Trimming removed 2 bases at V and 2 bases at J, with 10 bases between. The CDR3 sequence is 14 residues long. The CDR3 reads CASSEFSGTYEQYF. The CDR3 DNA is TGTGCCAGCAGTGAATTTAGCGGAACCTACGAGCAGTACTTC.

The genes are TRBV7-6 and TRBJ2-1; TRBD2 matches at 12 bases. The trim removed 5 bases at V and 5 bases at J, leaving 4 bases unmatched. CDR3 length: 15 amino acids. Germline values: CDR1 SGHVS, CDR2 FNYEAQ. The CDR3 region has the DNA TGTGCCAGCAGCGCCCGACTAGCGGGAGACAATGAGCAGTTCTTC. Translation: CASSARLAGDNEQFF.

V gene TRBV11-2 combines with J gene TRBJ2-1; 8 bases map to TRBD1. The germline V gene encodes CDR1 SGHAT and CDR2 FQNNGV. This CDR3 spans 12 amino acids. Trimming cost V 8 bases and J 4 bases; bases outside gene matches: 1. The chain's CDR3 is CASYRGYNEQFF. DNA for the CDR3: TGTGCCAGCTACAGGGGGTACAATGAGCAGTTCTTC. The whole variable domain, remainder taken from reference TRBV11-2 and TRBJ2-1, is EAGVAQSPRYKIIEKRQSVAFWCNPISGHATLYWYQQILGQGPKLLIQFQNNGVVDDSQLPKDRFSAERLKGVDSTLKIQPAKLEDSAVYLCASYRGYNEQFFGPGTRLTVL.

This chain links TRBV18 with TRBJ2-2; D is possibly TRBD1 (6 bases). The CDR3 sequence is 17 residues long. The V gene lost 3 bases and the J gene lost 1 base, with 15 bases spanning the gap. CDR1 is KGHSH and CDR2 is LQKENI in the germline V gene. The chain's CDR3 is CASSPDRTMGNTGELFF. The CDR3 DNA sequence: TGTGCCAGCTCACCTGACAGGACAATGGGGAACACCGGGGAGCTGTTTTTT. Full variable domain (rest looked up from reference TRBV18 and TRBJ2-2): NAGVMQNPRHLVRRRGQEARLRCSPMKGHSHVYWYRQLPEEGLKFMVYLQKENIIDESGMPKERFSAEFPKEGPSILRIQQVVRGDSAAYFCASSPDRTMGNTGELFFGEGSRLTVL.

This clone occurred once. The rearrangement links TRBV7-6 to TRBJ2-7, with 9 bases matching TRBD2. Unmatched junction bases numbered 8, after V lost 5 bases and J lost 3 bases. The CDR3 has 15 amino acids. The germline V gene has CDR1 SGHVS and CDR2 FNYEAQ. The CDR3 region has the DNA TGTGCCAGCAGCCTTAGCGGGAGCTCCCTCTACGAGCAGTACTTC. This gives the protein CASSLSGSSLYEQYF.

The chain is built from TRBV5-1 and TRBJ1-1; 8 positions agree with TRBD1. The CDR3 sequence is 16 residues long. The V and J ends lost 4 bases and 0 bases, in that order; junction bases with no gene match: 8. The germline gives CDR1 SGHRS, CDR2 YFSETQ. The CDR3 nucleotides are TGCGCCAGCAGCCAGGACAGGGATGACTTGAACACTGAAGCTTTCTTT. As protein: CASSQDRDDLNTEAFF.

The V gene is TRBV9, the J gene TRBJ2-1; D could derive from TRBD1 or TRBD2 (5 bases each). Germline CDR1 reads SGDLS; CDR2 reads YYNGEE. The CDR3 spans 17 residues. V was cut by 0 bases and J by 5 bases, with 18 bases left in between. This chain's CDR3 is CASSVAKYTGANNEQFF. As DNA, the CDR3 is TGTGCCAGCAGCGTAGCCAAATATACCGGGGCCAACAATGAGCAGTTCTTC. Supplemented by reference TRBV9 and TRBJ2-1, the full variable domain reads DSGVTQTPKHLITATGQRVTLRCSPRSGDLSVYWYQQSLDQGLQFLIQYYNGEERAKGNILERFSAQQFPDLHSELNLSSLELGDSALYFCASSVAKYTGANNEQFFGPGTRLTVL.

The V call is TRBV23-1, the J call TRBJ1-6, with no clear D. TRBV23-1 is an ORF; its function is uncertain. The CDR3 is 9 amino acids. Trimming took off 10 bases at V and 9 bases at J, with 4 bases between the two ends. The CDR3 bases are TGCGCCAATAGTTCACCCCTCCACTTT. Its translation: CANSSPLHF.

The CDR3 reads CATTQGAGTEAFF. CDR3 coding DNA: TGTGCCACTACCCAGGGGGCCGGCACTGAAGCTTTCTTT. The chain carries TRBV19 and TRBJ1-1; 8 positions match TRBD1. There are 13 residues in the CDR3. The junction had 8 bases not matched to a gene; V was cut back by 10 bases and J by 4 bases. CDR1 LNHDA and CDR2 SQIVND come from the germline V gene (reference sequence). Based on the CDR3 plus reference TRBV19 and TRBJ1-1, the full variable domain is DGGITQSPKYLFRKEGQNVTLSCEQNLNHDAMYWYRQDPGQGLRLIYYSQIVNDFQKGDIAEGYSVSREKKESFPLTVTSAQKNPTAFYLCATTQGAGTEAFFGQGTRLTVV.

The rearrangement joins TRBV5-1 to TRBJ2-7, with D possibly TRBD1 on 6 matching bases. Between the trimmed V and J ends, which lost 3 bases and 5 bases, there was a span of 12 bases. CDR1 is SGHRS and CDR2 is YFSETQ in the germline V gene. This CDR3 comprises 13 residues. The CDR3 bases are TGCGCCAGCAGCTGGATCAGGACAGACGAGCAGTACTTC. Residues: CASSWIRTDEQYF.

The chain uses TRBV7-8 and TRBJ2-1; 8 bases align to TRBD2. Per germline, CDR1 SGHVS and CDR2 FQNEAQ. Unmatched junction bases numbered 6, after V lost 3 bases and J lost 2 bases. This CDR3 is built from 16 residues. CDR3 nucleotide sequence: TGTGCCAGCAGCTTGGATGCGGGGGGCCCCTACAATGAGCAGTTCTTC. It specifies CASSLDAGGPYNEQFF.

The gene calls are TRBV6-1 and TRBJ2-2, with D possibly matching TRBD2 (6 bases). Germline CDR1 MNHNS, CDR2 SASEGT. This CDR3 comprises 16 residues. V was pared by 3 bases and J by 4 bases, with 15 bases between. Here the CDR3 reads CASSDPLRGSTGELFF. The CDR3 coding sequence is TGTGCCAGCAGTGATCCCTTGCGGGGATCCACCGGGGAGCTGTTTTTT.

The rearrangement links TRBV5-1 to TRBJ1-1; 10 bases fit TRBD1. Germline assignment: CDR1 SGHRS and CDR2 YFSETQ. Germline trimming cut 0 bases from V and 3 bases from J; bases unmatched to any gene: 8. The length of the CDR3 is 17 residues. For the CDR3, the DNA is TGCGCCAGCAGCTTGGTTCCCGGGACAGGGGCTTACACTGAAGCTTTCTTT. Protein sequence: CASSLVPGTGAYTEAFF.

This chain connects TRBV7-3 to TRBJ1-1, with D unclear. CDR3 length: 12 residues. Germline V CDR1 and CDR2: SGHTA, FQGTGA. Deletions cut 4 bases from V and 5 bases from J, with 8 bases between. As DNA, the CDR3 is TGTGCCAGCAGCTACAGCTTAACTGAAGCTTTCTTT. Protein: CASSYSLTEAFF.

V is TRBV10-3 and J is TRBJ2-1; 9 nucleotides line up with TRBD2. CDR1 and CDR2 from the germline V gene are ENHRY and SYGVKD. The CDR3 loop spans 18 amino acids. The V segment lost 7 bases and the J segment 6 bases; nucleotides outside the gene matches: 19. The CDR3: CAITREPGLAGMFNEQFF. For the CDR3, the DNA is TGTGCCATCACCAGAGAGCCAGGGCTAGCGGGAATGTTCAATGAGCAGTTCTTC.

The V call is TRBV5-4, the J call TRBJ2-7, with TRBD1 as a possible D gene (6 bases). Germline CDR1 and CDR2: SGHNT and YYREEE (reference sequence). The V gene lost 4 bases and the J gene lost 5 bases, with 19 bases spanning the gap. The CDR3 runs to 15 residues. The CDR3 spells CASSPHVTGFDEQYF. In DNA, the CDR3 is TGTGCCAGCAGCCCCCACGTTACAGGGTTCGACGAGCAGTACTTC.

The gene calls are TRBV5-4 and TRBJ2-2, with 7 bases aligning to TRBD1. The CDR3 has 15 residues. With V trimmed by 4 bases and J by 4 bases, 7 bases remained unmatched. The germline CDR1 and CDR2 sequences are SGHNT and YYREEE (reference sequence). The CDR3 nucleotides are TGTGCCAGCAGCCCCTCAGGGGGAAGCACCGGGGAGCTGTTTTTT. Translated, it gives CASSPSGGSTGELFF.

This chain connects TRBV25-1 to TRBJ2-5; TRBD2 matches 7 bases. The CDR3 loop spans 15 amino acids. Germline assignment: CDR1 MGHDK and CDR2 SYGVNS. V shed 10 bases, J shed 1 base, and the junction held 12 bases outside the gene matches. The CDR3 region is CATSGTTTRQETQYF. The CDR3 DNA reads TGTGCCACCAGCGGGACTACGACACGCCAAGAGACCCAGTACTTC. The variable domain in full, completed from reference TRBV25-1 and TRBJ2-5, reads EADIYQTPRYLVIGTGKKITLECSQTMGHDKMYWYQQDPGMELHLIHYSYGVNSTEKGDLSSESTVSRIRTEHFPLTLESARPSHTSQYLCATSGTTTRQETQYFGPGTRLLVL.

The chain joins TRBV5-8 to TRBJ2-7; no definite D call. The V gene's germline CDR1 is SGHTS and CDR2 YDEGEE. Trimming stripped 5 bases from V and 3 bases from J, with 6 bases between. This CDR3 has 11 residues. The CDR3 protein is CASSKNYEQYF. The CDR3 nucleotides are TGTGCCAGCAGTAAGAACTACGAGCAGTACTTC.

This chain joins TRBV29-1 and TRBJ2-1; no clear D gene. Germline CDR1 is SQVTM and CDR2 is ANQGSEA. Trimming removed 4 bases at V and 9 bases at J, with 13 bases between. The CDR3 totals 12 residues. The CDR3 DNA is TGCAGCGTTGTTGAGTTGTCGGGTGAGCAGTTCTTC. Amino acid sequence: CSVVELSGEQFF.